This section outlines one T cell receptor beta chain sequence together with its context. Its matching antigen is unknown. Primers included in the PCR were 60 Vbeta and 13 Jbeta primers. Profiled with immunoSEQ multiplex PCR; TCRdb holds only in-frame clones, not every one. The sample includes under 65,000 clones. These data belong to a study of cytomegalovirus exposure and HLA in healthy donors. Looking at the study overall: Earlier results showed 90 million to 120 million unique TCR beta sequences derived from some 180 million T cells. About 80 million unique TCRs from HLA-typed donors were held in an early data release.

General study results and limits: Researchers reported in a later analysis that a missense DCLRE1C variant was tied to TCR beta V- and J-gene trimming.

The CDR3 loop spans 14 amino acids. V was pared by 2 bases and J by 1 base, with 6 bases between. Germline V CDR1 and CDR2: SGHTA, FQGNSA. The TCR was taken from a woman between 18 and 30 years old in good health and CMV-seronegative. This chain links TRBV7-2 with TRBJ1-5, with D uncertain. Sequences were obtained from PBMCs. The CDR3 here is CASSLNPSNQPQHF. The CDR3, as DNA: TGTGCCAGCAGCTTAAATCCAAGCAATCAGCCCCAGCATTTT.